The T cell receptor (beta chain) described here comes from a study of T cell repertoires in cytomegalovirus infection. About the research overall: Indications of both CMV infection and matching HLA type were provided by public TCR beta signatures.

Remarks on this clonotype: Its target is not known.

TCRdb passed the reads through MiXCR, listing each CDR3 protein once. This sample has roughly 160,000 distinct CDR3 sequences, with about 22% found just once. Germline CDR1 is SEHNR and CDR2 is FQNEAQ (reference sequence). Trimming cost V 7 bases and J 2 bases, with 12 bases left between them. This CDR3 comprises 13 residues. The chain combines TRBV7-9 with TRBJ2-7; D gene unclear. The receptor comes from a human donor in good health (CMV status not recorded). Some clones in this sample may be carry-over from other donors' samples. This sample comprised CD8+ T cells from cultured PBMCs, obtained from culture after CMV antigen stimulation. This chain's CDR3 is CASTRSNAYEQYF. The DNA of the CDR3 is TGTGCCAGCACCCGGAGCAATGCCTACGAGCAGTACTTC.